The clone carrying this T cell receptor beta chain has ten or more counts. The antigen is undetermined. TCRdb reanalysed the 5' RACE reads using MiXCR and keeps one entry per CDR3 protein. Seen here are hundreds of thousands of distinct CDR3 sequences, approximately 15% observed once, and the top ten hold 22%. The data originate from a study of T-cell memory formation after mild COVID-19. The CDR3 contains 18 residues. Germline loops: CDR1 SGHKS, CDR2 YYEKEE (reference sequence). The V segment lost 4 bases and the J segment 4 bases; nucleotides outside the gene matches: 17. General study results and limits: The SARS-CoV-2 specificity of second-wave clones reaching peak at day 37 remained unverified.

This receptor was taken from a man aged 18 to 30 who had mild COVID-19 (a few samples of this study predate the infection). Cell type and time point are not known. Sequenced: PBMCs or a T cell subset sorted from them (not recorded which). This chain links TRBV5-5 with TRBJ2-3; 8 nucleotides match TRBD1. This CDR3 reads CASSRNPGQASIPDTQYF. CDR3 DNA: TGTGCCAGCAGCAGAAACCCGGGACAGGCTTCCATCCCAGATACGCAGTATTTT.